These 8 T cell receptor beta chains originate from one sample sequenced in a study of human T cells and chemical hapten exposure. The time point here: patch test 2, 6 weeks after DPC sensitization. As for treatment: therapeutic diphenylcyclopropenone sensitization with weekly scalp DPC. MiXCR, applied by TCRdb to the RACE reads, yields one record per CDR3 protein. This sample carries over 100,000 distinct CDR3 sequences, 9.2% of them seen once, and the ten largest clones take about 3%. The sample was whole blood, taken in connection with sensitization to the hapten diphenylcyclopropenone (DPC). These receptors all stem from a woman aged 40 to 50 with alopecia areata. Some clones in this sample may be carry-over from other donors' samples.

This clonotype was observed a few times. The chain recombines TRBV7-2 with TRBJ2-1, with unresolved D. This CDR3 comprises 16 residues. Germline CDR1 is SGHTA and CDR2 is FQGNSA. Trimming removed 1 base from V and 3 bases from J, with 13 bases in between. CDR3 residues: CASSLGLPLNYNEQFF. DNA for the CDR3: TGTGCCAGCAGCTTAGGTCTTCCTTTGAACTACAATGAGCAGTTCTTC.

A few counts support this clonotype. This sequence joins TRBV5-1 and TRBJ2-7, with 9 bases identical to TRBD1. The germline V gene encodes CDR1 SGHRS and CDR2 YFSETQ. CDR3 length: 14 residues. The junction had 9 bases not matched to a gene; V was cut back by 7 bases and J by 4 bases. CDR3 region: CASETGTGRYEQYF. The CDR3 DNA reads as TGCGCCAGCGAAACCGGGACAGGGAGGTACGAGCAGTACTTC.

A remark on this clonotype: A single base separates this from a much larger clone, so it may be a read error. V is TRBV6-5 and J is TRBJ2-1; no firm D call. There are 11 residues in the CDR3. CDR1 MNHEY and CDR2 SVGAGI come from the germline V gene. The DNA for the CDR3 is TGTGCCAGCAGATACTCGGACGAGCAGTTCTTC. Its protein is CASRYSDEQFF.

This clonotype occurred many times. The V gene is TRBV4-2, the J gene TRBJ1-6; D unclear. V was pared by 0 bases and J by 7 bases, with 16 bases between. Germline V gene sequence: CDR1 LGHNA, CDR2 YNFKEQ. The CDR3 runs to 17 residues. DNA for the CDR3: TGTGCCAGCAGCCAAGAAGTCGGCTCAGGAGCAAATTCACCCCTCCACTTT. It is translated as CASSQEVGSGANSPLHF.

This clonotype was recorded a few times. The V gene is TRBV5-1, the J gene TRBJ2-3; D not certain. This CDR3 is built from 16 residues. Germline lookup yields CDR1 SGHRS and CDR2 YFSETQ. The V and J ends lost 0 bases and 2 bases respectively, with 13 bases between them. CDR3 sequence reads: CASSLEPKHSTDTQYF. DNA of the CDR3: TGCGCCAGCAGCTTGGAACCTAAACACTCCACAGATACGCAGTATTTT.

This chain joins TRBV3-1 and TRBJ1-1; no reliable D call. With 3 bases removed from V and 3 bases from J, the gap between germline ends came to 17 bases. This CDR3 contains 16 residues. Germline lookup yields CDR1 LGHDT and CDR2 YNNKEL (reference sequence). CDR3 coding DNA: TGTGCCAGCAGCCAGAGAATGGCTGCGGGCCACACTGAAGCTTTCTTT. Translation: CASSQRMAAGHTEAFF.

In its sample, this clonotype was seen many times. The chain couples TRBV3-1 to TRBJ1-6; D is undetermined. The CDR3 is made up of 16 amino acids. Trimming cost V 2 bases and J 8 bases, with 16 bases left between them. Germline assignment: CDR1 LGHDT and CDR2 YNNKEL (reference sequence). CDR3 amino acids: CASSQYASPGDSPLHF. The DNA for the CDR3 is TGTGCCAGCAGCCAATACGCGAGCCCCGGGGATTCACCCCTCCACTTT.

The genes are TRBV29-1 and TRBJ2-1; no clear D. The V gene's germline CDR1 is SQVTM and CDR2 ANQGSEA. The V gene lost 8 bases and the J gene lost 1 base, with 15 bases spanning the gap. The CDR3 is made up of 14 amino acids. CDR3 nucleotides: TGCAGCATTCAGCCTAGAGGATCCTACAATGAGCAGTTCTTC. Encoded protein: CSIQPRGSYNEQFF.